Listed here are 23 T cell receptor beta chains from one sample, sequenced in a study of T cell changes during pregnancy in multiple sclerosis. Only in-frame clones appear in the TCRdb table, and some are missing; sequencing was by immunoSEQ multiplex PCR. The sample holds around 130,000 clones, 90% to 98% seen once. Sequences were derived from peripheral blood, sampled after pregnancy. Receptor source: a female donor with multiple sclerosis, enrolled in a pregnancy study.

The CDR3 nucleotides read TGTGCCAGCAGCCCCAACTCCTACAATGAGCAGTTCTTC. Translated, it gives CASSPNSYNEQFF. V and J are TRBV27 and TRBJ2-1; D gene uncertain. This CDR3 is 13 amino acids long. Germline loops: CDR1 MNHEY, CDR2 SMNVEV (reference sequence). The V and J ends lost 6 bases and 0 bases respectively, with 6 bases between them.

The sample holds one count of this clone. CDR3 residues: CASSQDRGSYNEQFF. The CDR3 DNA follows: TGTGCCAGCAGCCAAGATCGAGGCTCCTACAATGAGCAGTTCTTC. V and J are TRBV4-2 and TRBJ2-1; D uncertain. V was clipped by 0 bases and J by 0 bases, with 6 bases between them. This CDR3 region has 15 residues. CDR1 and CDR2 from the germline V gene are LGHNA and YNFKEQ.

The chain recombines TRBV5-1 with TRBJ2-1; TRBD2 matches 10 bases. Losses at the gene ends were 4 bases for V and 0 bases for J; bases not matched to a gene: 4. The CDR3 runs to 16 residues. CDR1 is SGHRS and CDR2 is YFSETQ in the germline V gene. CDR3 bases: TGCGCCAGCAGCCCTAGCGGGAGTAGCTCCTACAATGAGCAGTTCTTC. Residues: CASSPSGSSSYNEQFF. Full variable domain (missing parts from reference TRBV5-1 and TRBJ2-1): KAGVTQTPRYLIKTRGQQVTLSCSPISGHRSVSWYQQTPGQGLQFLFEYFSETQRNKGNFPGRFSGRQFSNSRSEMNVSTLELGDSALYLCASSPSGSSSYNEQFFGPGTRLTVL.

The rearrangement uses TRBV5-1 and TRBJ2-3, with D perhaps TRBD1 (6 bases). V dropped 0 bases and J dropped 6 bases, with 11 bases sitting between them. CDR3 length: 14 amino acids. Germline CDR1 is SGHRS and CDR2 is YFSETQ. The CDR3 nucleotides read TGCGCCAGCAGCTTGGCTCCAGGGGCGGATACGCAGTATTTT. Encoded protein: CASSLAPGADTQYF.

This clone was detected only once. The rearrangement links TRBV10-3 to TRBJ2-2, with a possible D match to TRBD1 (6 bases). The V end was cut by 7 bases, the J end by 3 bases, with 12 bases between. The CDR3 spans 14 residues. CDR1 ENHRY and CDR2 SYGVKD come from the germline V gene. This CDR3 is CAIKPGVDTGELFF. The DNA for the CDR3 is TGTGCCATCAAGCCAGGGGTGGACACCGGGGAGCTGTTTTTT.

The rearrangement uses TRBV5-8 and TRBJ2-1, with 11 bases that match TRBD2. The CDR3 has 15 amino acids. Trimming at V came to 4 bases and at J to 6 bases, leaving 6 bases not matched to a gene. Per germline, CDR1 SGHTS and CDR2 YDEGEE. CDR3 bases: TGTGCCAGCAGCAACCAAGGACTAGCGGGCAATGAGCAGTTCTTC. Translated: CASSNQGLAGNEQFF.

This clone was counted once. The genes are TRBV5-1 and TRBJ2-5; possible D gene TRBD1, 5 bases. Germline CDR1 reads SGHRS; CDR2 reads YFSETQ. V gave up 0 bases and J gave up 4 bases, with 10 bases separating them. This CDR3 has 14 residues. The CDR3 spells CASSLDRLGETQYF. In nucleotides, the CDR3 is TGCGCCAGCAGCTTGGACAGGCTCGGAGAGACCCAGTACTTC.

The chain joins TRBV5-4 to TRBJ2-5; 7 bases fit TRBD2. Germline assignment: CDR1 SGHNT and CDR2 YYREEE (reference sequence). Unmatched junction bases numbered 10, after V lost 4 bases and J lost 1 base. The CDR3 extends over 16 amino acids. In nucleotides, the CDR3 is TGTGCCAGCAGCCCCCGGGGCGGGAGCGTCCAAGAGACCCAGTACTTC. This codes for CASSPRGGSVQETQYF.

The chain joins TRBV28 to TRBJ1-4; D gene ambiguous. The germline V gene has CDR1 MDHEN and CDR2 SYDVKM. This CDR3 region has 14 residues. Trimming took off 3 bases at V and 2 bases at J, with 7 bases between the two ends. The CDR3 DNA reads TGTGCCAGCAGTTTTCCAGGCACTAATGAAAAACTGTTTTTT. Translated, it gives CASSFPGTNEKLFF. Full variable domain (outside the CDR3, taken from reference TRBV28 and TRBJ1-4): DVKVTQSSRYLVKRTGEKVFLECVQDMDHENMFWYRQDPGLGLRLIYFSYDVKMKEKGDIPEGYSVSREKKERFSLILESASTNQTSMYLCASSFPGTNEKLFFGSGTQLSVL.

This chain uses TRBV2 with TRBJ1-2; possibly TRBD1 for D (5 bases). This CDR3 contains 17 residues. Germline V gene sequence: CDR1 SNHLY, CDR2 FYNNEI. The V gene lost 1 base and the J gene lost 5 bases, with 20 bases spanning the gap. The CDR3, as DNA: TGTGCCAGCAGTGAAGTCGCAGGGTGGGGTCCTCCTTATGGCTACACCTTC. Amino acids: CASSEVAGWGPPYGYTF.

Only one count was recorded for this clone. This chain connects TRBV7-2 to TRBJ2-5; weak D call: TRBD1 (6 bases). The ends were cut back, 6 bases at V and 2 bases at J, with 10 bases in the middle. The CDR3 has 13 residues. Germline CDR1 reads SGHTA; CDR2 reads FQGNSA. CDR3 DNA sequence: TGTGCCAGCAGGATAGGGGGTCAAGAGACCCAGTACTTC. It translates to CASRIGGQETQYF. The complete variable domain, with remaining parts taken from reference TRBV7-2 and TRBJ2-5, reads GAGVSQSPSNKVTEKGKDVELRCDPISGHTALYWYRQSLGQGLEFLIYFQGNSAPDKSGLPSDRFSAERTGGSVSTLTIQRTQQEDSAVYLCASRIGGQETQYFGPGTRLLVL.

The chain uses TRBV19 and TRBJ2-1; 9 nucleotides align to TRBD2. The CDR3 is 15 residues long. J lost 8 bases, V lost 4 bases, and 9 bases had no gene match. CDR1 is LNHDA and CDR2 is SQIVND in the germline V gene (reference sequence). For the CDR3, the DNA is TGTGCCAGTAGTAAGGATGGGACTAGCTTAGATGAGCAGTTCTTC. Amino acid sequence: CASSKDGTSLDEQFF.

This sequence joins TRBV18 and TRBJ2-3; D gene unclear. Trimming took off 1 base at V and 1 base at J, with 6 bases between the two ends. The CDR3 contains 14 residues. Germline CDR1 KGHSH, CDR2 LQKENI. The CDR3 loop reads CASSPLQGTDTQYF. The DNA for the CDR3 is TGTGCCAGCTCACCACTGCAGGGCACAGATACGCAGTATTTT. Variable domain in full (rest from reference TRBV18 and TRBJ2-3): NAGVMQNPRHLVRRRGQEARLRCSPMKGHSHVYWYRQLPEEGLKFMVYLQKENIIDESGMPKERFSAEFPKEGPSILRIQQVVRGDSAAYFCASSPLQGTDTQYFGPGTRLTVL.

The V call is TRBV5-8, the J call TRBJ2-6, with no clear D. Germline lookup yields CDR1 SGHTS and CDR2 YDEGEE. Trimming left V 2 bases short and J 0 bases short, with 6 bases between. This CDR3 region has 15 residues. CDR3 bases: TGTGCCAGCAGCTTTTCTGTCTCTGGGGCCAACGTCCTGACTTTC. Translation: CASSFSVSGANVLTF. Supplemented by reference TRBV5-8 and TRBJ2-6, the full variable domain reads EAGVTQSPTHLIKTRGQQATLRCSPISGHTSVYWYQQALGLGLQFLLWYDEGEERNRGNFPPRFSGRQFPNYSSELNVNALELEDSALYLCASSFSVSGANVLTFGAGSRLTVL.

The chain uses TRBV7-9 and TRBJ2-1, with a weak D call TRBD2 (7 bases). In germline, CDR1 is SEHNR, CDR2 FQNEAQ (reference sequence). The CDR3 is made up of 16 amino acids. V was trimmed by 7 bases and J by 3 bases, leaving 19 bases between them. CDR3 coding DNA: TGTGCCAGCAACCGAGGGGGAGCGGGACACTACAATGAGCAGTTCTTC. Its protein product is CASNRGGAGHYNEQFF.

This sequence joins TRBV5-6 and TRBJ2-5; TRBD2 might be the D (6 bases). Germline loops: CDR1 SGHDT, CDR2 YYEEEE. V gave up 3 bases and J gave up 2 bases, with 20 bases separating them. This CDR3 has 17 residues. The CDR3 region has the DNA TGTGCCAGCAGCTCGCGGGACTCCCTCGCCCGACAAGAGACCCAGTACTTC. This encodes CASSSRDSLARQETQYF.

The chain is built from TRBV7-2 and TRBJ2-5, with a tentative D call TRBD2 (5 bases). The CDR3 has 15 residues. Per the germline V gene, CDR1 is SGHTA and CDR2 is FQGNSA. V dropped 1 base and J dropped 4 bases, with 13 bases sitting between them. The CDR3 sequence: CASSLVPRGRETQYF. CDR3 in DNA: TGTGCCAGCAGCTTAGTCCCTCGCGGGCGAGAGACCCAGTACTTC.

The chain carries TRBV27 and TRBJ1-2; D perhaps matches TRBD1 (5 bases). The CDR3 length is 13 residues. The V and J ends lost 4 bases and 6 bases respectively, with 12 bases between them. CDR1 is MNHEY and CDR2 is SMNVEV in the germline V gene (reference sequence). CDR3 protein: CASSYTRGNGYTF. In DNA form, the CDR3 reads TGTGCCAGCAGTTATACCCGGGGGAATGGCTACACCTTC.

This clone showed up just once. This chain connects TRBV18 to TRBJ2-5, with D unresolved. The V end lost 5 bases, the J end lost 3 bases, and 4 bases lay between the germline ends. Per germline, CDR1 KGHSH and CDR2 LQKENI. The CDR3 has 11 amino acids. The CDR3 bases are TGTGCCAGCTCATCAAAAGAGACCCAGTACTTC. Translation: CASSSKETQYF.

This clone was picked up one time. The chain combines TRBV27 with TRBJ2-3, with D perhaps matching TRBD1 (6 bases). V shed 3 bases and J shed 2 bases, with 12 bases lying between them. This CDR3 is built from 15 residues. CDR1 and CDR2 from the germline V gene are MNHEY and SMNVEV (reference sequence). CDR3 sequence: CASSFQGFHTDTQYF. The CDR3, as DNA: TGTGCCAGCAGTTTTCAGGGGTTTCACACAGATACGCAGTATTTT.

The CDR3: CASSLVVTGTGGDEQFF. Here the CDR3 DNA reads TGTGCCAGCAGCTTAGTCGTGACCGGGACAGGTGGGGATGAGCAGTTCTTC. The chain recombines TRBV7-2 with TRBJ2-1; 8 bases agree with TRBD1. V was clipped by 1 base and J by 8 bases; unmatched bases: 13. Germline lookup yields CDR1 SGHTA and CDR2 FQGNSA. CDR3 length: 17 amino acids.

The rearrangement joins TRBV7-8 to TRBJ2-7, with TRBD1 identical over 9 bases. In germline, CDR1 is SGHVS, CDR2 FQNEAQ. CDR3 size: 16 residues. V lost 6 bases to trimming and J lost 2 bases; unmatched junction nucleotides: 11. This chain's CDR3 is CASRKKVGTGTYEQYF. CDR3 DNA sequence: TGTGCCAGCAGAAAAAAAGTCGGGACAGGGACCTACGAGCAGTACTTC.

In DNA form, the CDR3 reads TGCAGCGCTTGGGGAGGGGCGGACAATGAGCAGTTCTTC. It is translated as CSAWGGADNEQFF. This chain links TRBV29-1 with TRBJ2-1, with 7 bases aligning to TRBD2. V lost 7 bases to trimming and J lost 5 bases; unmatched junction nucleotides: 8. CDR3 length: 13 amino acids. The germline V gene has CDR1 SQVTM and CDR2 ANQGSEA.